The present entry profiles one T cell receptor beta chain with its context. The CDR3 loop spans 12 amino acids. Trimming shortened V by 6 bases and J by 3 bases, and 9 bases separated the two germline ends. This entry belongs to a study of blood T cell repertoires in COVID-19. Study-wide context: COVID-19 samples collected from the United States, Italy and Spain covered acute and convalescent phases.

Profiling relied on immunoSEQ multiplex PCR, and the TCRdb table lists in-frame clones only, not all of them. The sample has 120,000 to 150,000 clones, approximately 85% seen once; the top ten hold roughly 2.6%. The sequence was obtained from a human donor with acute or convalescent COVID-19. The donor label of this sample is uncertain. The sequenced sample was peripheral blood. The rearrangement joins TRBV6-7 to TRBJ2-7; D call uncertain. TRBV6-7 is known as an ORF, though its function is uncertain. CDR3 nucleotides: TGTGCCAGCAGGGCGGTGATCTACGAGCAGTACGTC. It specifies CASRAVIYEQYV.